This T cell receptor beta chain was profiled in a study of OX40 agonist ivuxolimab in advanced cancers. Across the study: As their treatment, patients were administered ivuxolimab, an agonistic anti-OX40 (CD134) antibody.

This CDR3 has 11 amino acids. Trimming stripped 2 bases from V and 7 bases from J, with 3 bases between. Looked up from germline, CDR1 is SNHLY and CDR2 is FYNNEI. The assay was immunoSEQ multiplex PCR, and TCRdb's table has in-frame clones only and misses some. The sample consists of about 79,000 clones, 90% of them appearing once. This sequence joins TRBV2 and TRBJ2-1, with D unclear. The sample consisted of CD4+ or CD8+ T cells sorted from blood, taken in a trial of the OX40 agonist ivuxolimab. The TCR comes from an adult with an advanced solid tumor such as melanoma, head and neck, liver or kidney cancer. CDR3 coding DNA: TGTGCCAGCAGTGAATATAATGAGCAGTTCTTC. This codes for CASSEYNEQFF.